This T cell receptor beta chain was sequenced for a study of monozygotic twins with inflammatory bowel disease. To note about this clonotype: Antigen: not known.

From its re-call of the 5' RACE reads, TCRdb lists each CDR3 protein once, without DNA. This table lists about 380,000 distinct CDR3 sequences. The germline V gene has CDR1 SGHTA and CDR2 FQGNSA. The CDR3 loop spans 16 amino acids. General study findings and limits: TCRbeta inverse Simpson diversity was decreased in IBD patients versus healthy co-twins. In the analysis, different T cell subtypes could not be told apart.

J is TRBJ2-6 and V is TRBV7-2. This receptor was identified in a human donor with ulcerative colitis or Crohn's disease, or a healthy co-twin of an affected twin (not recorded which). Sequenced material: blood. CDR3 sequence reads: CASSLALGTGANVLTF.